This T cell receptor (beta chain) was sequenced for a study of T cells after yellow fever vaccination. Study as a whole: The SMART-Seq v4 Ultra Low Input method served to prepare the low-cell-number fractions.

Template-switching 5'RACE yielded the TCR cDNA; a universal primer site and UMIs were added in the process. TCRdb called the 5' RACE reads again in MiXCR, with one record for every CDR3 protein. The sample records 96,000 or so distinct CDR3 sequences, roughly 10% being singletons. This CDR3 contains 13 residues. Trimming left V 3 bases short and J 5 bases short, with 11 bases between. Study-wide points: The booster response re-showed most primary clones: approximately 95% CD4, around 85% CD8. Any FACS-sorted repertoire could hold abundant clonotypes that contaminate it from the bulk population.

This clonotype has only a few counts. The sequence was collected from a man aged 18 to 29 who received the YFV17D yellow fever vaccine. Specimen: CD8+ T cells not binding an NS4B(214-222) dextramer, sorted from PBMCs, collected around 15 days after the first yellow fever vaccination. The rearrangement joins TRBV12-3 or TRBV12-4 to TRBJ2-7; perhaps TRBD2 as D (5 bases). In DNA, the CDR3 is TGTGCCAGCAGTTTTTCGGGATCCCACGAGCAGTACTTC. This translates into CASSFSGSHEQYF.